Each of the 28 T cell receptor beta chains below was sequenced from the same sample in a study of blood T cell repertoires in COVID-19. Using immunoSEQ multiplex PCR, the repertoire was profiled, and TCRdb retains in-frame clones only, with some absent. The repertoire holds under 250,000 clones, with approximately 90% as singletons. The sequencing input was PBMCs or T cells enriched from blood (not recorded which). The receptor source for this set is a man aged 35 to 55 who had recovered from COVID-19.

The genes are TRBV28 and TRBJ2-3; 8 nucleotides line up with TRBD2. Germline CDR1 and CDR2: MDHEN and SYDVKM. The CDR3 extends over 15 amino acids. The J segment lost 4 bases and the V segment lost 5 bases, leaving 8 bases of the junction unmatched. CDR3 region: CASSPVSGGADTQYF. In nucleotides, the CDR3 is TGTGCCAGCAGTCCAGTGTCGGGGGGGGCAGATACGCAGTATTTT.

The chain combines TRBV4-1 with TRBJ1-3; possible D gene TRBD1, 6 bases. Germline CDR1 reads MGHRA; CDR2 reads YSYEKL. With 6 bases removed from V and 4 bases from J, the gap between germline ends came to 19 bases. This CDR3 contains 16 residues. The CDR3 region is CASSSAGFRGGNTIYF. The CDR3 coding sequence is TGCGCCAGCAGTTCCGCCGGGTTCAGGGGCGGAAACACCATATATTTT.

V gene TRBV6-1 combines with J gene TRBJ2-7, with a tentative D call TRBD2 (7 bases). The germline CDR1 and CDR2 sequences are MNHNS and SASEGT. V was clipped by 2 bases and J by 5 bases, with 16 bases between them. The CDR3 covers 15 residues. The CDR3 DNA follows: TGTGCCAGCAGTGAAACTGGGGGGGGGCCCGACGAGCAGTACTTC. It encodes CASSETGGGPDEQYF.

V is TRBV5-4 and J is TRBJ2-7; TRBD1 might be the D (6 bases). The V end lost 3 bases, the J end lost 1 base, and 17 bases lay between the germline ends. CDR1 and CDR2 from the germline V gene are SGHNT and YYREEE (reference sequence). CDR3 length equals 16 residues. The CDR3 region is CASSSYGTRTSYEQYF. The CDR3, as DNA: TGTGCCAGCAGCTCTTACGGGACACGTACGTCCTACGAGCAGTACTTC.

CDR3 coding DNA: TGCAGCGTCCCTACTAGCGGGAGAGAGACCCAGTACTTC. Translated: CSVPTSGRETQYF. The chain carries TRBV29-1 and TRBJ2-5; TRBD2 agrees at 11 bases. Germline V gives CDR1 SQVTM, CDR2 ANQGSEA. V was pared by 6 bases and J by 4 bases, with 4 bases of the junction left unmatched. This CDR3 is 13 amino acids long.

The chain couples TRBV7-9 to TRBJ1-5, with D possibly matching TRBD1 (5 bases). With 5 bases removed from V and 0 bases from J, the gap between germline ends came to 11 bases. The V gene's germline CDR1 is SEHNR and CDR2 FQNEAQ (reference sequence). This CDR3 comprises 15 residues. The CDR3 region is CASSPRGDSNQPQHF. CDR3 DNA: TGTGCCAGCAGCCCAAGGGGCGATAGCAATCAGCCCCAGCATTTT.

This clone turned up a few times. CDR3 amino acids: CACPGETRLEAFF. The DNA for the CDR3 is TGTGCCTGCCCGGGGGAAACCAGACTTGAAGCTTTCTTT. The chain carries TRBV30 and TRBJ1-1, with a possible D match to TRBD1 (5 bases). This CDR3 is 13 amino acids long. V lost 6 bases and J lost 7, with 18 bases in between. Germline V gene lookup returns CDR1 GTSNPN and CDR2 SVGIG (reference sequence). Full variable domain (missing parts from reference TRBV30 and TRBJ1-1): SQTIHQWPATLVQPVGSPLSLECTVEGTSNPNLYWYRQAAGRGLQLLFYSVGIGQISSEVPQNLSASRPQDRQFILSSKKLLLSDSGFYLCACPGETRLEAFFGQGTRLTVV.

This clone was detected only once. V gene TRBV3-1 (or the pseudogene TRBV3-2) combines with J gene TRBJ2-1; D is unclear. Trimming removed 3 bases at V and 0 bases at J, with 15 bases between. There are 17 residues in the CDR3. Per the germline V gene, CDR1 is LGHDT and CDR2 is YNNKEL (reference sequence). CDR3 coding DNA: TGTGCCAGCAGCCATATGAGACTGGCAAGCTCCTACAATGAGCAGTTCTTC. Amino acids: CASSHMRLASSYNEQFF.

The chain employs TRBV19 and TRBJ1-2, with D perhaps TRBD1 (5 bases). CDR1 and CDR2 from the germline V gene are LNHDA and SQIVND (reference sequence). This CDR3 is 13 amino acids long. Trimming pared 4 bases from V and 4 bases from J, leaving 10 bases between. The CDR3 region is CASSTREGYGYTF. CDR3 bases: TGTGCCAGTAGTACCAGGGAGGGCTATGGCTACACCTTC.

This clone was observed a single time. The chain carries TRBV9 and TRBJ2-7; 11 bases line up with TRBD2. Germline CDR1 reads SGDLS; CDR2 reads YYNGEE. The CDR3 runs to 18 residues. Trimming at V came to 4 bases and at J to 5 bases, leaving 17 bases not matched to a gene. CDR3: CASSPFLIGSGGADEQYF. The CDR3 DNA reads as TGTGCCAGCAGCCCTTTCTTAATCGGTAGCGGGGGGGCAGACGAGCAGTACTTC.

The CDR3 region has the DNA TGTGCCAGCAGGGAGCTAGTGGGTAATTCCGGGACAGGGGACTACGAGCAGTACTTC. It specifies CASRELVGNSGTGDYEQYF. The V and J genes are TRBV2 and TRBJ2-7, with 10 bases that match TRBD1. CDR3 length: 19 residues. Looked up from germline, CDR1 is SNHLY and CDR2 is FYNNEI. V dropped 6 bases and J dropped 3; count of bases not matched to a gene: 20.

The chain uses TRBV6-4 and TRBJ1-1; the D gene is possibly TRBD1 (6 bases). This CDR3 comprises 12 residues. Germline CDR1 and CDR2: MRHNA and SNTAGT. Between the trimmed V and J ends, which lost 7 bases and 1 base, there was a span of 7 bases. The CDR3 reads CASKGGNTEAFF. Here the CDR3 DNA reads TGTGCCAGCAAAGGGGGGAACACTGAAGCTTTCTTT.

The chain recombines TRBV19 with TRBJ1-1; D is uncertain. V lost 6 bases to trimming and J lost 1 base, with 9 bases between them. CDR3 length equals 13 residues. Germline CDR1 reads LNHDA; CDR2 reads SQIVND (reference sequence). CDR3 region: CASSSNGNTEAFF. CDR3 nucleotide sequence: TGTGCCAGTAGCTCCAACGGGAACACTGAAGCTTTCTTT.

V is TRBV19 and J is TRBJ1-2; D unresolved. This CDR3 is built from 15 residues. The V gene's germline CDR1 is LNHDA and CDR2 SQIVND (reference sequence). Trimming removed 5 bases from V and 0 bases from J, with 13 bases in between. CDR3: CASSLWTGTNYGYTF. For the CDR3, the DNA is TGTGCCAGTAGTCTCTGGACGGGGACTAACTATGGCTACACCTTC. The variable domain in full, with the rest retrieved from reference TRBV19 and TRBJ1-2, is DGGITQSPKYLFRKEGQNVTLSCEQNLNHDAMYWYRQDPGQGLRLIYYSQIVNDFQKGDIAEGYSVSREKKESFPLTVTSAQKNPTAFYLCASSLWTGTNYGYTFGSGTRLTVV.

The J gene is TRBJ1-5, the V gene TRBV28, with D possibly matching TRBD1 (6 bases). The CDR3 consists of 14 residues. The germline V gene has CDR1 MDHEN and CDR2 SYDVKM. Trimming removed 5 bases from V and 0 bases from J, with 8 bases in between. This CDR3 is CASSGGHSNQPQHF. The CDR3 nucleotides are TGTGCCAGCAGTGGGGGACATAGCAATCAGCCCCAGCATTTT. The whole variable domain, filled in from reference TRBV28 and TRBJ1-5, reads DVKVTQSSRYLVKRTGEKVFLECVQDMDHENMFWYRQDPGLGLRLIYFSYDVKMKEKGDIPEGYSVSREKKERFSLILESASTNQTSMYLCASSGGHSNQPQHFGDGTRLSIL.

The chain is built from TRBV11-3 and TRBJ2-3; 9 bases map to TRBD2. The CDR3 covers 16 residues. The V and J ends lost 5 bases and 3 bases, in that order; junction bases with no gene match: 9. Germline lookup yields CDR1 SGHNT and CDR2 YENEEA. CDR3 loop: CASSPLAGGLTDTQYF. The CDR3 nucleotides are TGTGCCAGCAGCCCTCTCGCGGGGGGGTTGACAGATACGCAGTATTTT.

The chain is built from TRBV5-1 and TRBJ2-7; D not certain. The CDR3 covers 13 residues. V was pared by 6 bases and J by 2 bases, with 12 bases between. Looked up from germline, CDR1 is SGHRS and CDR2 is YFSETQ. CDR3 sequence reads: CASTSQTAYEQYF. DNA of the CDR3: TGCGCCAGCACATCCCAAACAGCCTACGAGCAGTACTTC.

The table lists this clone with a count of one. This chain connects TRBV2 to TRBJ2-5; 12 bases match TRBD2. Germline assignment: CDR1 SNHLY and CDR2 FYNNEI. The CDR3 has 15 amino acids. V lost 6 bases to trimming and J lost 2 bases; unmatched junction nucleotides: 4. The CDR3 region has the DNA TGTGCCAGCAGCCTAACTAGCGGGGGGCAAGAGACCCAGTACTTC. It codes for CASSLTSGGQETQYF.

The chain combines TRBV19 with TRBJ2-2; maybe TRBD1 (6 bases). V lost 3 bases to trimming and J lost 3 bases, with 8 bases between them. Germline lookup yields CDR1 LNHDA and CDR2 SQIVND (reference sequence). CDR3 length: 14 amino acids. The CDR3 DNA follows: TGTGCCAGTAGTATGTACAGGGACACCGGGGAGCTGTTTTTT. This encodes CASSMYRDTGELFF.

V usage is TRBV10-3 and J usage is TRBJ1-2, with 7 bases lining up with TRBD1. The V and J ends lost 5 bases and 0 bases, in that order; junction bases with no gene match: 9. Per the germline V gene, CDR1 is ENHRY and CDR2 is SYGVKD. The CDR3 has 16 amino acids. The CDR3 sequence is CAISRAGGISNYGYTF. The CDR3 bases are TGTGCCATCAGTCGGGCAGGGGGGATCTCTAACTATGGCTACACCTTC.

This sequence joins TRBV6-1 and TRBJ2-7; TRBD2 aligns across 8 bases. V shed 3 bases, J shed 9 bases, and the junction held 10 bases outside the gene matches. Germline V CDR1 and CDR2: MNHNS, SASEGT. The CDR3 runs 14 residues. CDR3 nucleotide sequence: TGTGCCAGCAGTGACCCGGGACTAGGAGAGGGGCAGTACTTC. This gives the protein CASSDPGLGEGQYF.

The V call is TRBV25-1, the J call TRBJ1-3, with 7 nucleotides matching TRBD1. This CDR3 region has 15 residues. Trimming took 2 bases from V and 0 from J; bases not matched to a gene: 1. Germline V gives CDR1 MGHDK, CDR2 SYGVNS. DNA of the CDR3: TGTGCCAGCAGTGAAACAGGGGACTCTGGAAACACCATATATTTT. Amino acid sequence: CASSETGDSGNTIYF.

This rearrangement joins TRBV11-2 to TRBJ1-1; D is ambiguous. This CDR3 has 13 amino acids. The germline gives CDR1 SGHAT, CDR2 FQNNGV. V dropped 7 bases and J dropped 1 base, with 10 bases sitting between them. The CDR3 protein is CASKYSRNTEAFF. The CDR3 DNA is TGTGCCAGCAAGTATAGTCGGAACACTGAAGCTTTCTTT.

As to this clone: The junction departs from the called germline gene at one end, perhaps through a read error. The CDR3 spells CASSLDRAYGQYF. For the CDR3, the DNA is TGTGCCAGCAGCTTAGACAGGGCTTACGGGCAGTACTTC. The rearrangement links TRBV7-2 to TRBJ2-7, with D maybe TRBD1 (6 bases). Germline assignment: CDR1 SGHTA and CDR2 FQGNSA. The CDR3 is made up of 13 amino acids.

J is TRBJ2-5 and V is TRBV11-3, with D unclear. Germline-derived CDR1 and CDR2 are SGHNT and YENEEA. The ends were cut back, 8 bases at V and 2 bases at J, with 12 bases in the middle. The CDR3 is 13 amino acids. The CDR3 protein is CASQKTGQETQYF. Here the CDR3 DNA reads TGTGCCAGCCAAAAAACCGGGCAAGAGACCCAGTACTTC.

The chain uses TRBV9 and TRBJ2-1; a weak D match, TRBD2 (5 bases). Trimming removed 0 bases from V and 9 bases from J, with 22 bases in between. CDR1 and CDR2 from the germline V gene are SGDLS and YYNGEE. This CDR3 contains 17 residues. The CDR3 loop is CASSVGGLGGGRSEQFF. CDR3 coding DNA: TGTGCCAGCAGCGTAGGAGGGCTGGGTGGCGGCAGGAGTGAGCAGTTCTTC.

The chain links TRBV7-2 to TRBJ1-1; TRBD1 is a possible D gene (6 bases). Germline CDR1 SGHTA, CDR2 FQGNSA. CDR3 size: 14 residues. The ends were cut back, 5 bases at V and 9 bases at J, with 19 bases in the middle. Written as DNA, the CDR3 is TGTGCCAGCAGCCTATACGTGGTGGGGACAAAAGCTTTCTTT. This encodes CASSLYVVGTKAFF.

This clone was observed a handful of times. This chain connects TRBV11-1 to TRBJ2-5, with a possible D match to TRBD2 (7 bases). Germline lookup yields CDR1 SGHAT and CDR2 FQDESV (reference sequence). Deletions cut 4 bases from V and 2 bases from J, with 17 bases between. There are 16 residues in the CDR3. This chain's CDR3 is CASSWGGATLQETQYF. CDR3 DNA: TGTGCCAGCAGCTGGGGGGGGGCTACACTTCAAGAGACCCAGTACTTC.